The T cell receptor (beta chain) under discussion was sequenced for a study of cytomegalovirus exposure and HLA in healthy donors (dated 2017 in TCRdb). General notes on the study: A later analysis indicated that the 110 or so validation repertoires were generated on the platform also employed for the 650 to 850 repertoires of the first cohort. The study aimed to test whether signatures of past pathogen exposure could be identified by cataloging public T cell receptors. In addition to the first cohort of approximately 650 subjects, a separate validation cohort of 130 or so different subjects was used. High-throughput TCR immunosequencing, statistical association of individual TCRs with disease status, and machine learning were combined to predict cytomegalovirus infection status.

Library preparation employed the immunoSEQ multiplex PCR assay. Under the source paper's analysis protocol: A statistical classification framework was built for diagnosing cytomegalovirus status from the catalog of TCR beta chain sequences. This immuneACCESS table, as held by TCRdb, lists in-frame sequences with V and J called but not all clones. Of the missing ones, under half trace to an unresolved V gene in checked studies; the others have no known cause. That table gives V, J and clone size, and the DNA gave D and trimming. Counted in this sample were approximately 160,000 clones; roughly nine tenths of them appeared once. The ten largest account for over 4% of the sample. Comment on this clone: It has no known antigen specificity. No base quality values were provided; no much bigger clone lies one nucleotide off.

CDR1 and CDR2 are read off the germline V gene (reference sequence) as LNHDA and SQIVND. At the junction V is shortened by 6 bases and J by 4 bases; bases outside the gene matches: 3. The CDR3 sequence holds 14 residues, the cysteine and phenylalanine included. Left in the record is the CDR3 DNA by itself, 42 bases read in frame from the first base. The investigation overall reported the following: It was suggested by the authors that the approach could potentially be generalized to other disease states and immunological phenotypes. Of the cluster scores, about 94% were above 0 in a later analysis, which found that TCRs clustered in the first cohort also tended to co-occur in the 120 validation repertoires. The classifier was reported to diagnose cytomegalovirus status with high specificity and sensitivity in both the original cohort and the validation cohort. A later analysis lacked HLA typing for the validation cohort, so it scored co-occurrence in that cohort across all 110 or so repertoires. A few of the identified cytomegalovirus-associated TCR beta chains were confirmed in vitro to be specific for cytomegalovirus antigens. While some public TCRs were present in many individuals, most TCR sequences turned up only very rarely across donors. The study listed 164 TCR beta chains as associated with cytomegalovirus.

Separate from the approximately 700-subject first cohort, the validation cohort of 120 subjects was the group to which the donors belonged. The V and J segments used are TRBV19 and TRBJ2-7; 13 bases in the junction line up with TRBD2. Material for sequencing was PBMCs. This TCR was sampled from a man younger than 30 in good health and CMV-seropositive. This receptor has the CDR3 CASRLAGGHYEQYF. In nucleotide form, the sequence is TGTGCCAGTAGACTAGCGGGAGGGCATTACGAGCAGTACTTC.